Listed below are T cell receptor beta chains from one sample, sequenced in a study of cytomegalovirus exposure and HLA in healthy donors. Using immunoSEQ multiplex PCR, the repertoire was profiled, and TCRdb retains in-frame clones only, with some absent. The sample has some 120,000 clones; approximately 80% are singletons. Sequencing was carried out using PBMCs. The source is a man in his fifties in good health and CMV-seronegative. Both conserved end residues are trimmed from each CDR3.

j_gene: TRBJ2-1; v_gene: TRBV9; CDR3aa: ASSVPGNEQF
j_gene: TRBJ2-5; v_gene: TRBV15; CDR3aa: AAAGGYQETQY
j_gene: TRBJ1-1; v_gene: TRBV28; CDR3aa: ASRPWRQGLNTEAF
j_gene: TRBJ1-1; v_gene: TRBV15; CDR3aa: ATSPRPPGGLNTEAF
j_gene: TRBJ2-6; v_gene: TRBV14; CDR3aa: ASSQDHVASSGANVLT
j_gene: TRBJ2-7; v_gene: TRBV5-1; CDR3aa: ASSGTMAYEQY
j_gene: TRBJ1-1; v_gene: TRBV6-5; CDR3aa: ATTRARNTEAF
j_gene: TRBJ2-7; v_gene: TRBV5-6; CDR3aa: ASSLGSGVAKQY
j_gene: TRBJ1-2; v_gene: TRBV4-3; CDR3aa: ASSPGQGGTYGYT
j_gene: TRBJ1-3; v_gene: TRBV7-2; CDR3aa: ASSLEPGGNTIY
j_gene: TRBJ2-2; v_gene: TRBV9; CDR3aa: ASSSSPGTGNGELF
j_gene: TRBJ2-2; v_gene: TRBV2; CDR3aa: ASRLDSGELF
j_gene: TRBJ2-5; v_gene: TRBV5-4; CDR3aa: ASSGRVEETQY
j_gene: TRBJ1-1; v_gene: TRBV28; CDR3aa: ASTRIRGQGTEAF
j_gene: TRBJ1-1; v_gene: TRBV9; CDR3aa: ASSALTTGRPFPMNTEAF
j_gene: TRBJ2-2; v_gene: TRBV9; CDR3aa: ASSVDYPGELF
j_gene: TRBJ2-3; v_gene: TRBV6-1; CDR3aa: ASRPPGGPPDTQY
j_gene: TRBJ2-2; v_gene: TRBV5-1; CDR3aa: ASSYDRGDTGELF
j_gene: TRBJ1-5; v_gene: TRBV30; CDR3aa: AWSASSNQPQH
j_gene: TRBJ1-2; v_gene: TRBV28; CDR3aa: ASSPDGRGGYT
j_gene: TRBJ1-2; v_gene: TRBV29-1; CDR3aa: SVAATGFGGYT
j_gene: TRBJ2-4; v_gene: TRBV2; CDR3aa: ASSEETLKIAKNIQY
j_gene: TRBJ2-4; v_gene: TRBV28; CDR3aa: ASSPYTVNNIQY
j_gene: TRBJ2-7; v_gene: TRBV18; CDR3aa: ASSQGQTYEQY
j_gene: TRBJ1-4; v_gene: TRBV7-8; CDR3aa: ASSPKIIDRGNEKLF
j_gene: TRBJ1-3; v_gene: TRBV4-3; CDR3aa: ASSQDGGRGNGNTIY
j_gene: TRBJ2-1; v_gene: TRBV5-6; CDR3aa: ASSKTAGNEQF
j_gene: TRBJ2-1; v_gene: TRBV27; CDR3aa: ASSLHGSSYNEQF
j_gene: TRBJ1-1; v_gene: TRBV6-5; CDR3aa: ASSSGGRWTEAF
j_gene: TRBJ1-1; v_gene: TRBV4-3; CDR3aa: ASSQSLGQGAVTEAF
j_gene: TRBJ2-2; v_gene: TRBV18; CDR3aa: ASSPLGLVPGELF
j_gene: TRBJ2-7; v_gene: TRBV9; CDR3aa: ASSAWDSPYEQY
j_gene: TRBJ2-1; v_gene: TRBV12-5; CDR3aa: ASGFPLPGSGEQF